This T cell receptor (beta chain) came from a study of blood T cell repertoires in COVID-19. About the research overall: Some COVID-19 samples were acute and others convalescent; all came from the United States, Italy and Spain. T cells, B-cell-depleted T cells, or PBMCs supplied cDNA or gDNA.

Original analysis: Estimation of nucleated cell counts was performed using reference gene primer amplification. Clones were sequenced by immunoSEQ multiplex PCR, and TCRdb holds only the in-frame ones, with some missing. V, J and clone size were drawn from that table, and D and trimming were deduced from the DNA. The sample holds tens of thousands of clones; roughly 80% are singletons and the top ten take under 3%. Enrollment of patients from Seattle took place during active infection, with longitudinal follow-up. Sequencing was done on a sample of peripheral blood. The origin of this receptor is a man between 65 and 85 years old with COVID-19, enrolled during active disease.

The CDR3 loop reads CASSLFQTYSGNTIYF. CDR3 nucleotide sequence: TGTGCCAGCAGTTTATTTCAGACATACTCTGGAAACACCATATATTTT. V gene TRBV28 combines with J gene TRBJ1-3; D is uncertain. Trimming pared 1 base from V and 0 bases from J, leaving 10 bases between. CDR3 length: 16 residues. Germline CDR1 and CDR2: MDHEN and SYDVKM.